The next 6 T cell receptor beta chains were all read from a single sample in a study of neurological immune-mediated disorders. MiXCR was run by TCRdb on the 5' RACE reads, yielding one entry per CDR3 protein. The sample records fewer than 75,000 distinct CDR3 sequences, 4.5% being singletons. Material: PBMCs. The receptors here all came from a man aged 25 to 40 with multiple sclerosis.

This clonotype came up many times. The chain couples TRBV11-2 to TRBJ1-2, with 7 nucleotides matching TRBD1. The V gene end was trimmed by 5 bases and the J gene end by 7 bases; junction bases not matched to a gene: 7. The germline gives CDR1 SGHAT, CDR2 FQNNGV. The CDR3 spans 13 residues. CDR3 sequence reads: CASSQPTGSGYTF. In nucleotides, the CDR3 is TGTGCCAGCAGCCAACCGACAGGGTCTGGCTACACCTTC.

This clonotype was picked up many times. The V call is TRBV29-1, the J call TRBJ2-3; a weak D match, TRBD1 (7 bases). This CDR3 contains 14 residues. Between the trimmed V and J ends, which lost 4 bases and 0 bases, there was a span of 11 bases. The germline V gene encodes CDR1 SQVTM and CDR2 ANQGSEA. The CDR3 loop reads CSVGGGGSTDTQYF. For the CDR3, the DNA is TGCAGCGTTGGAGGAGGGGGCAGCACAGATACGCAGTATTTT.

This clonotype came up many times. The genes are TRBV20-1 and TRBJ1-6; D is possibly TRBD1 (5 bases). V shed 7 bases and J shed 0 bases, with 16 bases lying between them. This CDR3 spans 16 amino acids. CDR1 and CDR2 from the germline V gene are DFQATT and SNEGSKA (reference sequence). CDR3: CSVPQGGVSYNSPLHF. The CDR3 DNA reads as TGCAGTGTTCCGCAGGGCGGGGTCTCCTATAATTCACCCCTCCACTTT.

This clonotype was counted ten times or more. The chain is built from TRBV4-1 and TRBJ1-2; unclear D gene. Trimming left V 0 bases short and J 4 bases short, with 12 bases between. CDR3 length: 15 residues. Germline V CDR1 and CDR2: MGHRA, YSYEKL. In nucleotides, the CDR3 is TGCGCCAGCAGCCAAGATCGCGAGGGTGGCTATGGCTACACCTTC. This sequence encodes CASSQDREGGYGYTF.

In this sample, this clonotype turned up many times. The chain links TRBV5-1 to TRBJ1-1; tentatively, D is TRBD1 (5 bases). This CDR3 contains 15 residues. Germline loops: CDR1 SGHRS, CDR2 YFSETQ. V was clipped by 4 bases and J by 4 bases, with 17 bases between them. The CDR3 DNA follows: TGCGCCAGCAGCATGGGACGATCAGGGTCCACTGAAGCTTTCTTT. Amino acids: CASSMGRSGSTEAFF.

The rearrangement joins TRBV2 to TRBJ1-2; 9 positions agree with TRBD1. V shed 9 bases and J 4 bases; nucleotides not matched to a gene: 6. CDR1 is SNHLY, CDR2 FYNNEI, per germline. The CDR3 extends over 13 amino acids. The chain's CDR3 is CARRGQGAYGYTF. Here the CDR3 DNA reads TGTGCCAGAAGGGGACAGGGTGCCTATGGCTACACCTTC.